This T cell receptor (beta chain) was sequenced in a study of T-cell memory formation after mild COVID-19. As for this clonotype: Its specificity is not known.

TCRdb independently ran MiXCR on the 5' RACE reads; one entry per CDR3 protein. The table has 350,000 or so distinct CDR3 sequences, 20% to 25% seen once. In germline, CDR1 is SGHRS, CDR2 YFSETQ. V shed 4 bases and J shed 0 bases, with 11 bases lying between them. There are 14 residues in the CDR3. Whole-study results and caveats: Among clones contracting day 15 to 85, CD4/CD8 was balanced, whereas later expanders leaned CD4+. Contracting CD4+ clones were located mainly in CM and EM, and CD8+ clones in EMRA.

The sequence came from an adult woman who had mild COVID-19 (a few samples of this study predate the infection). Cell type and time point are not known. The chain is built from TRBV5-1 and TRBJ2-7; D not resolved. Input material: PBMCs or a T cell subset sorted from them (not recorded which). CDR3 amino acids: CASSAPSDSYEQYF. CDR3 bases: TGCGCCAGCAGCGCCCCCAGCGACTCCTACGAGCAGTACTTC.